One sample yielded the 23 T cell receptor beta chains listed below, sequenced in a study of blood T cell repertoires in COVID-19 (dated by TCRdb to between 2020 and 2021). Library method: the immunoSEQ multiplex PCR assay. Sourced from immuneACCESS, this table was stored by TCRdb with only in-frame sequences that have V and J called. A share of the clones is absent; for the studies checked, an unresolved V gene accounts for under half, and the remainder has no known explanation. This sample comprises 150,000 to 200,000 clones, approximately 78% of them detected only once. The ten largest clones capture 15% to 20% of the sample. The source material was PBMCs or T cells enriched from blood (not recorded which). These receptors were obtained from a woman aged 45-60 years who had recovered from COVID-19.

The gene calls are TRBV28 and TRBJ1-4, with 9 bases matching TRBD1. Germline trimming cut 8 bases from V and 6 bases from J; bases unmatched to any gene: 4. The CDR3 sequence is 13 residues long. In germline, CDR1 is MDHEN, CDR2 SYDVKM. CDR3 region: CASWGTGYEKLFF. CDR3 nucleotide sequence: TGTGCCAGCTGGGGGACAGGGTATGAAAAACTGTTTTTT.

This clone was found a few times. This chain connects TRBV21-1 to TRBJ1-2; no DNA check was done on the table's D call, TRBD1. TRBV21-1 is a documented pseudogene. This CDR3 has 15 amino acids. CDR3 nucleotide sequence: TGTGCCAGCAGCGACTCTCCGGGACAGCCATATGGCTACACCTTC. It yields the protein CASSDSPGQPYGYTF.

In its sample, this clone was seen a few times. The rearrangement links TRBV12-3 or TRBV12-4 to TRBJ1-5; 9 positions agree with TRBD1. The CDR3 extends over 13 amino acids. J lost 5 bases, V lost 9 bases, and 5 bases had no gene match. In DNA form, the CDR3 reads TGTGCCAGTCTAAACAGGGGGCATCAGCCCCAGCATTTT. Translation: CASLNRGHQPQHF.

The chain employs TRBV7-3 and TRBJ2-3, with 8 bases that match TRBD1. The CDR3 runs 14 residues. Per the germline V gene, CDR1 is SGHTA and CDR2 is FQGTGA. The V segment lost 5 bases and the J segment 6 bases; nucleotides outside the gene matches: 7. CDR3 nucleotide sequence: TGTGCCAGCAGCCGCTCAGGGGGCGGTGATACGCAGTATTTT. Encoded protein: CASSRSGGGDTQYF.

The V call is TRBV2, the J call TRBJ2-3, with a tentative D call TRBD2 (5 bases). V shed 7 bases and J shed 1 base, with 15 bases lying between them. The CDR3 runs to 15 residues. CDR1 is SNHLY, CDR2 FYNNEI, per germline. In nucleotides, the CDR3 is TGTGCCAGCAATAAGAGAGAGGGTGGCACAGATACGCAGTATTTT. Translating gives CASNKREGGTDTQYF.

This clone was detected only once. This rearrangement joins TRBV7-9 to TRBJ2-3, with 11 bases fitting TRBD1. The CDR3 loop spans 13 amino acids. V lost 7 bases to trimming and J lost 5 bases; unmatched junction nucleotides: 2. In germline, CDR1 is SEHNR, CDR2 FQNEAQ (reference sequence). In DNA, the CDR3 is TGTGCCAGCACCGGGACAGGGGGAGATACGCAGTATTTT. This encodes CASTGTGGDTQYF.

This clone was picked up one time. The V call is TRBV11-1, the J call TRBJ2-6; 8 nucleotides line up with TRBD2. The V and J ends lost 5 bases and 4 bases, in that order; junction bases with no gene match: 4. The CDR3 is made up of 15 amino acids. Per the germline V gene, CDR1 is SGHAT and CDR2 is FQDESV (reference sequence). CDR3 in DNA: TGTGCCAGCAGCCCACAGCGGGGGGGGGCCAACGTCCTGACTTTC. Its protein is CASSPQRGGANVLTF.

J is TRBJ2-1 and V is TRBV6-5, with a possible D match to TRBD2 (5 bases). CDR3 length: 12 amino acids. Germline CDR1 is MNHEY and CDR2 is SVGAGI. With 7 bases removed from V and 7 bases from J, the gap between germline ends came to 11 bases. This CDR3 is CASKAELNEQFF. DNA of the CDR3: TGTGCCAGCAAAGCGGAATTGAATGAGCAGTTCTTC.

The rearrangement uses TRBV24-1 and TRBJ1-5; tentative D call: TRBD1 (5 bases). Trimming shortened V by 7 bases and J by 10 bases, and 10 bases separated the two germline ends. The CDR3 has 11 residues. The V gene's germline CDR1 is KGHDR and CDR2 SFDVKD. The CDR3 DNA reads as TGTGCCACCAGACGGACAAGCCCCCAGCATTTT. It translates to CATRRTSPQHF.

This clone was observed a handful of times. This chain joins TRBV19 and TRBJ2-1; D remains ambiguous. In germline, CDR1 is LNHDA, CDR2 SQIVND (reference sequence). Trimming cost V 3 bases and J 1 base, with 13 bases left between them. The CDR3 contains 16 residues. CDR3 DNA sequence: TGTGCCAGTAGTATCCCCCAGGAAATGTCCTACAATGAGCAGTTCTTC. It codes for CASSIPQEMSYNEQFF.

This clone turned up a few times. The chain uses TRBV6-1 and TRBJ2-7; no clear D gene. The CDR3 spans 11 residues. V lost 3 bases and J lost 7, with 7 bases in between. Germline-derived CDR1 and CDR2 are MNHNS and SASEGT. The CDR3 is CASSDRFEQYF. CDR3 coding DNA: TGTGCCAGCAGTGACCGGTTTGAGCAGTACTTC.

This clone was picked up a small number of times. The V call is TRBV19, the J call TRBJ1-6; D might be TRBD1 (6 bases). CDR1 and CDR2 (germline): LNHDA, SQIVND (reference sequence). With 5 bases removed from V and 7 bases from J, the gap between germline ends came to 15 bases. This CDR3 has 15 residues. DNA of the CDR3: TGTGCCAGTAGTCTCAAGGGGGATTCGAATTCACCCCTCCACTTT. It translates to CASSLKGDSNSPLHF.

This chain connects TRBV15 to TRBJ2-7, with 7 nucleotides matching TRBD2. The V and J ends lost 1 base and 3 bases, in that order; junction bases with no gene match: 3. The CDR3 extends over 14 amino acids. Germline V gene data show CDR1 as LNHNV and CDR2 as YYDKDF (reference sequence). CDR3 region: CATSRAAGDYEQYF. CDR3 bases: TGTGCCACCAGCAGAGCGGCGGGAGACTACGAGCAGTACTTC.

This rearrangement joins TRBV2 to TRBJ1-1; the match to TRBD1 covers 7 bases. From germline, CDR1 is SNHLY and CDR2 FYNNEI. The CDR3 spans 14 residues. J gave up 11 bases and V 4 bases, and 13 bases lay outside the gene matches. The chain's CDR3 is CASSGQVAGGLAFF. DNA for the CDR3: TGTGCCAGCAGTGGACAGGTGGCAGGGGGATTGGCTTTCTTT. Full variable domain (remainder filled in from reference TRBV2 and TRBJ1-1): EPEVTQTPSHQVTQMGQEVILRCVPISNHLYFYWYRQILGQKVEFLVSFYNNEISEKSEIFDDQFSVERPDGSNFTLKIRSTKLEDSAMYFCASSGQVAGGLAFFGQGTRLTVV.

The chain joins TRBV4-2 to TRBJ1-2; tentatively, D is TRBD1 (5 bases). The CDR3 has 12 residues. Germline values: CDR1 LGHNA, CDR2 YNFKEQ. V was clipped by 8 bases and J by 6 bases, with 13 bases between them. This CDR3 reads CASSQGGDGYTF. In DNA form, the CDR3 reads TGTGCCAGCTCCCAGGGCGGGGATGGCTACACCTTC.

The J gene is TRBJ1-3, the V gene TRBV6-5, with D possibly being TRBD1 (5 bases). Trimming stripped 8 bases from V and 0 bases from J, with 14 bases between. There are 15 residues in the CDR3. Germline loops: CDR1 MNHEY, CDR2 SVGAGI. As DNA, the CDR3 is TGTGCCAGCGGACGGGACTTTAGCTCTGGAAACACCATATATTTT. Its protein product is CASGRDFSSGNTIYF.

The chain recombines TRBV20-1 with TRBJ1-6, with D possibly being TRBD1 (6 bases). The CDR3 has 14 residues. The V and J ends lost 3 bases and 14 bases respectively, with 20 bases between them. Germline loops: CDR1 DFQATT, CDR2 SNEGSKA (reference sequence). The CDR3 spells CSASPGVGLRALHF. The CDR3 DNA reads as TGCAGTGCTAGTCCAGGGGTGGGTCTGAGGGCCCTCCACTTT.

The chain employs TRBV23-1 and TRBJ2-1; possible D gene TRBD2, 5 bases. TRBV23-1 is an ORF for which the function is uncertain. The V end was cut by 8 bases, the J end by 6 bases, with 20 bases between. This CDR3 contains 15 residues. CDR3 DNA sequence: TGCGCCAGCGGCCGTCTATCGGGAACCAGCAATGAGCAGTTCTTC. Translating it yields CASGRLSGTSNEQFF.

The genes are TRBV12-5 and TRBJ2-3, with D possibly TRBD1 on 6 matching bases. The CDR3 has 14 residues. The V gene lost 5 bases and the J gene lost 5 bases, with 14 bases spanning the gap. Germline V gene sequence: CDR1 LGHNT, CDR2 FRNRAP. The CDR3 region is CASGTGQLEDTQYF. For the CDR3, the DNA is TGTGCTAGTGGTACTGGACAGTTGGAAGATACGCAGTATTTT.

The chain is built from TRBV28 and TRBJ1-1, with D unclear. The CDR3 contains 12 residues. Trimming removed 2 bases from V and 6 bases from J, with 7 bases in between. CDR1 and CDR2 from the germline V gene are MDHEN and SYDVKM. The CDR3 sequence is CASSLKASEAFF. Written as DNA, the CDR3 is TGTGCCAGCAGTTTAAAAGCATCTGAAGCTTTCTTT.

The CDR3 DNA follows: TGCGCCAGCACTACCTCCGGGACAGAGTTTGAAGCTTTCTTT. This gives the protein CASTTSGTEFEAFF. The chain combines TRBV5-1 with TRBJ1-1; 7 bases are a match to TRBD1. V was clipped by 6 bases and J by 7 bases; unmatched bases: 12. Per germline, CDR1 SGHRS and CDR2 YFSETQ. This CDR3 region has 14 residues. Combining the CDR3 with reference TRBV5-1 and TRBJ1-1 gives the whole variable domain KAGVTQTPRYLIKTRGQQVTLSCSPISGHRSVSWYQQTPGQGLQFLFEYFSETQRNKGNFPGRFSGRQFSNSRSEMNVSTLELGDSALYLCASTTSGTEFEAFFGQGTRLTVV.

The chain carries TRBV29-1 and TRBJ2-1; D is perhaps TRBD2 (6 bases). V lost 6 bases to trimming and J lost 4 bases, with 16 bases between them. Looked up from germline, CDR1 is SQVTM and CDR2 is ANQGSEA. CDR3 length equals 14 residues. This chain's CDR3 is CSVGLGGIYNEQFF. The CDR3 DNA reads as TGCAGCGTGGGGCTGGGCGGGATTTACAATGAGCAGTTCTTC.

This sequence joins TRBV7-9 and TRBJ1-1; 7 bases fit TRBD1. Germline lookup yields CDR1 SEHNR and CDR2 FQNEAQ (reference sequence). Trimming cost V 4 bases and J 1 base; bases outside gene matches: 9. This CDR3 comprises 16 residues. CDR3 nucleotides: TGTGCCAGCAGCTCTGGACAGGTCGATTGGAACACTGAAGCTTTCTTT. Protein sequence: CASSSGQVDWNTEAFF.